A single T cell receptor beta chain is shown here with its context. Germline V gene data show CDR1 as SGHTA and CDR2 as FQGNSA. The CDR3 contains 16 residues. Germline trimming cut 5 bases from V and 3 bases from J; bases unmatched to any gene: 10. The data are from a study of T cells in narcolepsy. Clones were read by immunoSEQ multiplex PCR, and TCRdb kept only the in-frame ones, dropping some. The top ten hold approximately 0.9% of the sample, which has about 29,000 clones, roughly 86% seen once. This sequence joins TRBV7-2 and TRBJ2-3, with 8 bases that match TRBD2. This TCR came from a human donor in good health. Sequencing input: memory (CD45RA-) CD4+ T cells from blood. CDR3 amino acids: CASSPRTSIGTDTQYF. The CDR3 nucleotides read TGTGCCAGCAGCCCTCGGACTAGCATAGGGACAGATACGCAGTATTTT.